This T cell receptor beta chain was captured in a study of T cell repertoires in cytomegalovirus infection (dated by TCRdb to between 2018 and 2020). With regard to the full study: Recently identified HLA-C-restricted CMV epitopes, whose presentation resists viral immunomodulation, were targeted by peptide stimulations together with well-studied HLA-B-restricted epitopes. Donor HLA type was relevant to the analysis, because carriage of CMV infection together with the matching HLA type was indicated by public TCR beta signatures.

In light of the paper, this sample's treatment or condition label describes: in vitro stimulation with specific CMV peptide epitopes to enrich CMV-specific T cells. With regard to this clonotype: Its antigen remains undetermined. Base qualities are not at hand, and no much larger clone is one base apart.

TCRdb records Illumina HiSeq 1500 as the sequencer. The public sequencing data were trimmed at Q25 with fastp and processed into clonotypes with MiXCR by TCRdb, which kept only in-frame beta chains. Rows are combined by CDR3 protein, so each entry shows the most common genes and DNA. Across this sample there are around 300,000 distinct CDR3 sequences, with roughly 25% seen only once. The top ten clones comprise roughly 14% of the sample. CDR3 length: 17 amino acids, cysteine to phenylalanine. The DNA shown is the 51-base CDR3, in frame from base 1. Germline trimming amounts to 6 bases on V and 9 bases on J, with 17 as the count of junction bases outside the gene matches. The germline V gene supplies CDR1 MDHEN and CDR2 SYDVKM. What the work shows at the level of the full study, not this receptor alone: In both this cohort and an independent approximately 400-donor cohort, the cumulative frequency of public TCR beta family members distinguished carriers of CMV infection plus the relevant HLA type. The ex vivo response was dominated by HLA-C-restricted CMV-specific TCR beta clonotypes, which also provided the single most frequent clonotype in two of eight donors.

The sequence joins TRBV28 to TRBJ2-1, and TRBD2 matches 10 of the central bases. The sequencing used cultured PBMCs, collected from culture after CMV antigen stimulation. The source of this sequence is a human donor in good health (CMV status not recorded). Some clones in this sample may be carry-over from other donors' samples. CDR3 reads: CASSFGPASGSQSEQFF. The DNA sequence reads TGTGCCAGCAGCTTTGGCCCCGCTAGCGGGAGTCAGAGTGAGCAGTTCTTC.